A single sample is the source of the 4 T cell receptor beta chains below, sequenced in a study of Graves' ophthalmopathy and Graves' hyperthyroidism. Amplification of TCR beta CDR3 regions used RNA transcripts. HTBI-primed first-round RT-PCR preceded second-round multiplex PCR. TCRdb recomputed calls from the multiplex PCR reads with MiXCR, one row per CDR3 protein. The data show about 1.2 million distinct CDR3 sequences, about 38% seen once. The sequenced sample was peripheral blood or thyroid tissue (not recorded which). The receptors originated from an adult man with Graves' hyperthyroidism.

The genes are TRBV5-6 and TRBJ2-2, with 12 bases that match TRBD2. Germline-derived CDR1 and CDR2 are SGHDT and YYEEEE. V lost 10 bases, J lost 6 bases, and 7 bases stayed unmatched. The CDR3 length is 14 residues. DNA for the CDR3: TGTGCCTGGACTAGCGGGATTTTTGCCGGGGAGCTGTTTTTT. It translates to CAWTSGIFAGELFF. The whole variable domain, remainder taken from reference TRBV5-6 and TRBJ2-2, is DAGVTQSPTHLIKTRGQQVTLRCSPKSGHDTVSWYQQALGQGPQFIFQYYEEEERQRGNFPDRFSGHQFPNYSSELNVNALLLGDSALYLCAWTSGIFAGELFFGEGSRLTVL.

This clonotype was detected a few times. The chain combines TRBV3-1 with TRBJ2-2; D remains ambiguous. Germline values: CDR1 LGHDT, CDR2 YNNKEL (reference sequence). V lost 5 bases, J lost 8 bases, and 9 bases lay in between. There are 12 residues in the CDR3. The CDR3 DNA follows: TGTGCCAGCAGCGCGCTGAGAGGGGAGCTGTTTTTT. It specifies CASSALRGELFF.

The chain recombines TRBV7-2 with TRBJ2-7; D gene unclear. This CDR3 has 18 amino acids. V lost 0 bases to trimming and J lost 2 bases, with 20 bases between them. The germline V gene has CDR1 SGHTA and CDR2 FQGNSA. The CDR3 DNA reads TGTGCCAGCAGCTTAGCCACCGTCGGCGGTTGGGCTACCTACGAGCAGTACTTC. It encodes CASSLATVGGWATYEQYF.

This clonotype was counted a single time. The V and J genes are TRBV2 and TRBJ2-5; no definite D call. The germline gives CDR1 SNHLY, CDR2 FYNNEI. The V and J ends lost 3 bases and 7 bases respectively, with 18 bases between them. The CDR3 runs 15 residues. The CDR3 region is CASSDAQTIKGTQYF. Here the CDR3 DNA reads TGTGCCAGCAGTGACGCGCAGACCATAAAGGGGACCCAGTACTTC.